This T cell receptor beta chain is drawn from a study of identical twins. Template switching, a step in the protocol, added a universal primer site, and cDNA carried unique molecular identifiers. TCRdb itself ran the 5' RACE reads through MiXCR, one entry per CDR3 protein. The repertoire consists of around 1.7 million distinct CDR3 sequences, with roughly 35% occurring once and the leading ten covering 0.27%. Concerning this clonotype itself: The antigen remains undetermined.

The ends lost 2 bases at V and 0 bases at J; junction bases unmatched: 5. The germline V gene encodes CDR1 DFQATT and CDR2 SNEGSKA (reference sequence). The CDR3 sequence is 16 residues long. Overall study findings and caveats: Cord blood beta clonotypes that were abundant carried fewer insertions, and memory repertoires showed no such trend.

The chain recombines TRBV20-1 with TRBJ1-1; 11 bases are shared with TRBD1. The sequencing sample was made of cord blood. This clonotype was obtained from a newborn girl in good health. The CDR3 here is CSARRDRGSMNTEAFF. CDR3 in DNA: TGCAGTGCTAGACGGGACAGGGGGTCTATGAACACTGAAGCTTTCTTT.